The clone carrying this T cell receptor (beta chain) was picked up one time. The antigen is not known. The data are from a study of graft-versus-host responses after intestinal transplantation. Across the study: Once they had received anti-thymocyte globulin induction, all recipients took tacrolimus and steroids for around 3 years.

The length of the CDR3 is 17 residues. With V trimmed by 1 base and J by 5 bases, 11 bases remained unmatched. Germline CDR1 reads SGHAT; CDR2 reads FQNNGV. Study observations and caveats: Early post-transplant HvG declines were associated with peak circulating GvH clone levels. Allograft graft-versus-host to host-versus-graft clonal ratios ran high in patients with graft-donor T cell macrochimerism.

The table came from immunoSEQ multiplex PCR; TCRdb's copy has only in-frame clones and leaves some out. The table has some 81,000 clones, 85% to 90% seen once; the top ten hold approximately 0.35%. The receptor comes from a human donor who received an intestinal transplant. Sequenced here: unstimulated CD4+ T cells sorted from spleen or lymph node cells, sampled before intestinal transplant. The chain is built from TRBV11-2 and TRBJ1-2, with 9 nucleotides matching TRBD1. CDR3: CASSLVPLDRGVYGYTF. CDR3 bases: TGTGCCAGCAGCTTAGTTCCCTTGGACAGGGGCGTTTATGGCTACACCTTC.